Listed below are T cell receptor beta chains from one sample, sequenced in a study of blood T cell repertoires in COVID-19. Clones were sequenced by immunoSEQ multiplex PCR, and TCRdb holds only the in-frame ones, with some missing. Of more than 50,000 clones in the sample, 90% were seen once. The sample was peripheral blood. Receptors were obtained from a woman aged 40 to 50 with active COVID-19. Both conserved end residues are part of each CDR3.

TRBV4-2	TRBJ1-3	CASSQLRGWSGNTIYF
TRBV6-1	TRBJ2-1	CASSEEFGTYNEQFF
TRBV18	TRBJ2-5	CASSLQIGGQETQYF
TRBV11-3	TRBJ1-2	CASSLAEHYGYTF
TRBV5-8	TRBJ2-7	CASSFKDRGPYEQYF
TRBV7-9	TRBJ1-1	CASSSGTGNTEAFF
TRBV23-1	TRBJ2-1	CASSQRGSYNEQFF
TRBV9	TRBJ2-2	CASSVGTSGAGELFF
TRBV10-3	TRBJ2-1	CAIGDRVDEQFF
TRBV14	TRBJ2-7	CASSPPRGTGNYEQYF
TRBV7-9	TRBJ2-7	CASRSGGFHYEQYF
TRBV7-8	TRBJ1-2	CASSQTGPDYGYTF
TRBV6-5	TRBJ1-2	CASAGNNYGYTF
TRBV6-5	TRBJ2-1	CASSEGGAYEQFF
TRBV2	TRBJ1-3	CASRPVTGGGNTIYF
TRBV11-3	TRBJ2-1	CASSSSPSGVGEQFF
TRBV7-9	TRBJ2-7	CASNRDTLYEQYF
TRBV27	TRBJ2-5	CASSSPGLNGQETQYF
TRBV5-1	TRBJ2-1	CASSSSSGGTGEQFF
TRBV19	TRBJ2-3	CASSPTGRRDTQYF
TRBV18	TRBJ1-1	CASSLMANPPEAFF
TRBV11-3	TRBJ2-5	CASSPQGQGLGETQYF
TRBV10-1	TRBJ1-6	CASSATGDSPLHF
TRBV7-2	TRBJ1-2	CASSLVGTVDYGYTF
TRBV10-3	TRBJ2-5	CAISEGLAGVEETQYF
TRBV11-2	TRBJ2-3	CASSTPTPLGADTQYF
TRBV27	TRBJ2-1	CASNGYNEQFF
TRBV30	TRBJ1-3	CAWSTAAISGNTIYF
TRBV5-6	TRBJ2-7	CASSSGGPNEQYF
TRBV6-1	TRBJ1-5	CASSELNWRQPQHF
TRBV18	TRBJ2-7	CASSRDRSYEQYF
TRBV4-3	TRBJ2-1	CASSQAAGAPRHEQFF
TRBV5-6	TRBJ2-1	CASSLAGGAHNEQFF
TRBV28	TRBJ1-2	CASSLDRGYGYTF
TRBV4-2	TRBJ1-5	CASSQEVGQGGYLPQHF
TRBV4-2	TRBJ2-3	CASSQERGTGDIIDTQYF
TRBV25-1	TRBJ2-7	CASSDEGDYEQYF
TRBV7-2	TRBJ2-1	CASSSGPSGNEQFF
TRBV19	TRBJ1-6	CASSWGDVERGDSPLHF
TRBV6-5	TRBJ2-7	CASSYPGQGRYEQYF
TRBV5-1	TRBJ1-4	CASSQGATNEKLFF
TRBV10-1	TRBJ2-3	CASRQGSTDTQYF